This entry lists 28 T cell receptor beta chains sequenced from one sample in a study of T-cell reconstitution after alpha-beta-depleted transplantation in children. As it was prepared, the TCRbeta library received unique molecular identifiers. TCRdb recomputed calls from the PCR reads with MiXCR, one row per CDR3 protein. The sample consists of a few hundred thousand distinct CDR3 sequences, about a tenth of them appearing once. Sequencing was performed on PBMCs from the stem cell graft donor, taken from the stem cell graft. These receptors were obtained from a human donor who donated a stem cell graft to a child with acute lymphoblastic leukemia.

V is TRBV20-1 and J is TRBJ1-1; the match to TRBD1 covers 7 bases. Per germline, CDR1 DFQATT and CDR2 SNEGSKA (reference sequence). The CDR3 spans 12 residues. V lost 3 bases, J lost 5 bases, and 3 bases stayed unmatched. The CDR3 DNA is TGCAGTGCTAGGGGCAGGGGGACTGAAGCTTTCTTT. It yields the protein CSARGRGTEAFF.

This clonotype was counted only a few times. The chain couples TRBV3-1 to TRBJ2-7; 12 bases fit TRBD2. CDR3 length: 14 amino acids. Looked up from germline, CDR1 is LGHDT and CDR2 is YNNKEL (reference sequence). Trimming cost V 7 bases and J 6 bases; bases outside gene matches: 7. As DNA, the CDR3 is TGTGCCAGCACCCAGGGACTAGCGGGTAGCGAGCAGTACTTC. Encoded protein: CASTQGLAGSEQYF.

In its sample, this clonotype was seen a few times. The J gene is TRBJ2-1, the V gene TRBV11-2; 10 bases line up with TRBD1. The CDR3 length is 17 residues. The J segment lost 7 bases and the V segment lost 5 bases, leaving 14 bases of the junction unmatched. Looked up from germline, CDR1 is SGHAT and CDR2 is FQNNGV. In DNA, the CDR3 is TGTGCCAGCAGCAAAACGACGCCGGGACAGGGGTGGAATGAGCAGTTCTTC. It specifies CASSKTTPGQGWNEQFF.

This clonotype was observed a handful of times. The V call is TRBV5-1, the J call TRBJ2-7, with D perhaps matching TRBD1 (7 bases). V was shortened by 4 bases and J by 7 bases, with 24 bases between the two germline ends. The CDR3 totals 16 residues. Germline V gene sequence: CDR1 SGHRS, CDR2 YFSETQ. The CDR3 region is CASSHRYGGQAGEQYF. The CDR3 nucleotides are TGCGCCAGCAGCCACCGATATGGAGGACAGGCGGGGGAGCAGTACTTC.

This clonotype has only a few counts. This rearrangement joins TRBV28 to TRBJ2-1; D assignment may be TRBD1 or TRBD2 (5 bases each). Per germline, CDR1 MDHEN and CDR2 SYDVKM. V lost 11 bases and J 8 bases, leaving 19 bases between the germline ends. The CDR3 totals 13 residues. CDR3 sequence reads: CAARGGILDEQFF. The DNA for the CDR3 is TGTGCCGCACGTGGGGGAATATTGGATGAGCAGTTCTTC.

The table lists this clonotype with a few counts. J is TRBJ2-2 and V is TRBV15, with D perhaps assigned TRBD1 or TRBD2 (5 bases each). This CDR3 has 17 residues. The V end was cut by 4 bases, the J end by 3 bases, with 18 bases between. Germline V gene sequence: CDR1 LNHNV, CDR2 YYDKDF (reference sequence). CDR3 nucleotides: TGTGCCACCAGCACCGGGACCGGCCAGGGTGACACCGGGGAGCTGTTTTTT. Translation: CATSTGTGQGDTGELFF.

Only a few counts were recorded for this clonotype. The J gene is TRBJ2-2, the V gene TRBV7-9; TRBD2 matches 7 bases. CDR3 size: 16 residues. Germline V gene lookup returns CDR1 SEHNR and CDR2 FQNEAQ (reference sequence). With V trimmed by 4 bases and J by 0 bases, 5 bases remained unmatched. CDR3 amino acids: CASSWASGSNTGELFF. The CDR3 DNA reads TGTGCCAGCAGCTGGGCTAGCGGTTCGAACACCGGGGAGCTGTTTTTT. Using reference TRBV7-9 and TRBJ2-2 for the parts outside the CDR3, the full variable domain is DTGVSQNPRHKITKRGQNVTFRCDPISEHNRLYWYRQTLGQGPEFLTYFQNEAQLEKSRLLSDRFSAERPKGSFSTLEIQRTEQGDSAMYLCASSWASGSNTGELFFGEGSRLTVL.

The chain has TRBV7-9 and TRBJ2-1; D call uncertain. Germline CDR1 is SEHNR and CDR2 is FQNEAQ (reference sequence). The CDR3 length is 15 residues. V gave up 5 bases and J gave up 5 bases, with 16 bases separating them. The DNA of the CDR3 is TGTGCCAGCAGCCTCGACTCGAGGCCCAACAATGAGCAGTTCTTC. Amino acids: CASSLDSRPNNEQFF.

The gene calls are TRBV25-1 and TRBJ1-4, with 7 bases that match TRBD1. This CDR3 contains 15 residues. After removal of 0 bases from V and 6 bases from J, the junction contained 4 bases not matched to a gene. Germline V gives CDR1 MGHDK, CDR2 SYGVNS. Here the CDR3 reads CASSEYEGADEKLFF. Here the CDR3 DNA reads TGTGCCAGCAGTGAATATGAGGGGGCGGATGAAAAACTGTTTTTT.

With respect to this clonotype: A much larger clone differs by one base, so this may be a read error. The CDR3 region is CASSLHGGQPQHF. CDR3 in DNA: TGTGCCAGCAGCCTCCACGGGGGTCAGCCCCAGCATTTT. The J gene is TRBJ1-5, the V gene TRBV12-3 or TRBV12-4, with D perhaps matching TRBD1 (5 bases). The CDR3 spans 13 residues. V dropped 6 bases and J dropped 6 bases, with 12 bases sitting between them.

This clonotype was recorded at least ten times. The chain combines TRBV5-1 with TRBJ2-1; 9 nucleotides align to TRBD1. The length of the CDR3 is 15 residues. Germline V gene sequence: CDR1 SGHRS, CDR2 YFSETQ. J was trimmed by 2 bases and V by 6 bases; bases with no gene match: 6. CDR3 amino acids: CASTRTGEAYNEQFF. The CDR3 nucleotides read TGCGCCAGCACCAGGACAGGGGAGGCCTACAATGAGCAGTTCTTC.

The gene calls are TRBV7-9 and TRBJ2-7; D tentatively fits TRBD1 or TRBD2 (5 bases each). This CDR3 is built from 13 residues. Germline V gene sequence: CDR1 SEHNR, CDR2 FQNEAQ (reference sequence). The V end was cut by 6 bases, the J end by 7 bases, with 16 bases between. The CDR3, as DNA: TGTGCCAGCAGACCGGGACCTCCGGGGGAGCAGTACTTC. It codes for CASRPGPPGEQYF.

This clonotype was detected a few times. The chain links TRBV4-1 to TRBJ2-3, with TRBD2 identical over 9 bases. Germline loops: CDR1 MGHRA, CDR2 YSYEKL. J gave up 1 base and V 1 base, and 9 bases lay outside the gene matches. This CDR3 has 18 amino acids. The CDR3 loop reads CASSQGRLAGDGTDTQYF. The CDR3 bases are TGCGCCAGCAGCCAAGGGAGATTAGCGGGAGATGGCACAGATACGCAGTATTTT.

Details on this clonotype: Compared with germline, one end of the junction differs, possibly owing to a read error. V and J are TRBV4-1 and TRBJ2-6, with D perhaps given as TRBD1 or TRBD2 (5 bases each). Germline V gene sequence: CDR1 MGHRA, CDR2 YSYEKL. The CDR3 has 16 residues. The CDR3 coding sequence is TGCGCCAGCAGCCACCTCCGGGGAGCTGGGGCCAACGGCCTGACTTTC. It codes for CASSHLRGAGANGLTF.

Concerning this clonotype: A much larger clone differs by one base, so this may be a read error. The chain links TRBV27 to TRBJ1-1; 8 bases are shared with TRBD1. The CDR3 spans 17 residues. Germline-derived CDR1 and CDR2 are MNHEY and SMNVEV (reference sequence). CDR3 nucleotide sequence: TGTGCCAGCAGTCCCCAGCCAGGGGGCTTCGTGAACAATGAAGCTTTCTTT. The encoded protein is CASSPQPGGFVNNEAFF.

In its sample, this clonotype was seen many times. J is TRBJ1-1 and V is TRBV7-9; no clear D. The CDR3 covers 13 residues. The V gene lost 5 bases and the J gene lost 0 bases, with 7 bases spanning the gap. Per the germline V gene, CDR1 is SEHNR and CDR2 is FQNEAQ (reference sequence). The CDR3 loop reads CASSNPMNTEAFF. The CDR3 DNA reads TGTGCCAGCAGCAACCCTATGAACACTGAAGCTTTCTTT.

This clonotype was seen a few times. The chain couples TRBV20-1 to TRBJ2-2; D is uncertain. This CDR3 region has 13 residues. Per germline, CDR1 DFQATT and CDR2 SNEGSKA (reference sequence). V lost 3 bases to trimming and J lost 5 bases, with 10 bases between them. DNA of the CDR3: TGCAGTGCTAGGACGGTTACAACCGGGGAGCTGTTTTTT. Translating gives CSARTVTTGELFF.

This sequence joins TRBV27 and TRBJ1-2; no firm D call. This CDR3 spans 13 amino acids. V was clipped by 8 bases and J by 6 bases, with 16 bases between them. Germline CDR1 is MNHEY and CDR2 is SMNVEV (reference sequence). In nucleotides, the CDR3 is TGTGCCAGCCGGCCTGTGGGCGCGAATGGCTACACCTTC. Protein sequence: CASRPVGANGYTF.

The chain couples TRBV5-6 to TRBJ2-1; 8 nucleotides line up with TRBD1. Germline V gene lookup returns CDR1 SGHDT and CDR2 YYEEEE. This CDR3 is built from 14 residues. V gave up 3 bases and J gave up 7 bases; unmatched junction bases: 6. This CDR3 reads CASSSFDRGNEQFF. CDR3 sequence (DNA): TGTGCCAGCAGCTCATTCGACAGGGGAAATGAGCAGTTCTTC.

The table lists this clonotype with many counts. V gene TRBV12-3 or TRBV12-4 combines with J gene TRBJ2-3; 8 bases match TRBD2. The CDR3 contains 15 residues. V gave up 8 bases and J gave up 4 bases; unmatched junction bases: 11. The CDR3 region has the DNA TGTGCCAGCCCGCCATCAGCGGGAGTCGCAGATACGCAGTATTTT. Its protein is CASPPSAGVADTQYF.

V is TRBV7-9 and J is TRBJ2-1; D possibly matches TRBD1 or TRBD2 (6 bases each). With 8 bases removed from V and 5 bases from J, the gap between germline ends came to 19 bases. Germline lookup yields CDR1 SEHNR and CDR2 FQNEAQ (reference sequence). The CDR3 is 15 amino acids. CDR3 loop: CASPLNPGADNEQFF. CDR3 in DNA: TGTGCCAGCCCCTTAAACCCGGGGGCTGACAATGAGCAGTTCTTC.

This clonotype was counted a few times. The chain is built from TRBV12-3 or TRBV12-4 and TRBJ2-3; 7 bases align to TRBD1. V dropped 4 bases and J dropped 1; count of bases not matched to a gene: 5. CDR3 length equals 15 residues. The CDR3 DNA is TGTGCCAGCAGTTCCACAGGACAGGGCACAGATACGCAGTATTTT. The encoded protein is CASSSTGQGTDTQYF.

The V gene is TRBV14, the J gene TRBJ2-1; either TRBD1 or TRBD2 may supply D (5 bases each). The V gene lost 5 bases and the J gene lost 0 bases, with 17 bases spanning the gap. The CDR3 is made up of 17 amino acids. Looked up from germline, CDR1 is SGHDN and CDR2 is FVKESK. The CDR3 sequence: CASSTRTGRSSYNEQFF. The CDR3 region has the DNA TGTGCCAGCAGCACCCGTACGGGACGCAGCTCCTACAATGAGCAGTTCTTC. The full variable domain, in which reference TRBV14 and TRBJ2-1 provide the parts outside the CDR3, is EAGVTQFPSHSVIEKGQTVTLRCDPISGHDNLYWYRRVMGKEIKFLLHFVKESKQDESGMPNNRFLAERTGGTYSTLKVQPAELEDSGVYFCASSTRTGRSSYNEQFFGPGTRLTVL.

This clonotype came up many times. The V and J genes are TRBV4-3 and TRBJ2-1, with 10 bases fitting TRBD2. In germline, CDR1 is LGHNA, CDR2 YSLEER. The junction had 3 bases not matched to a gene; V was cut back by 0 bases and J by 4 bases. This CDR3 is 16 amino acids long. This CDR3 is CASSQDRLAGYNEQFF. The CDR3 nucleotides read TGCGCCAGCAGCCAAGATCGACTAGCGGGTTACAATGAGCAGTTCTTC.

This clonotype was counted a few times. This sequence joins TRBV27 and TRBJ2-3, with 8 nucleotides matching TRBD2. The germline V gene has CDR1 MNHEY and CDR2 SMNVEV (reference sequence). CDR3 length: 15 amino acids. V trimming: 2 bases; J trimming: 3 bases; junction bases outside the gene matches: 4. CDR3 residues: CASSLRASGTDTQYF. The CDR3 nucleotides read TGTGCCAGCAGTTTACGGGCTAGCGGGACAGATACGCAGTATTTT.

This clonotype has ten or more counts. CDR3 sequence reads: CASSILAGVLNEQFF. CDR3 DNA sequence: TGTGCCAGCAGTATTCTAGCGGGAGTGCTTAATGAGCAGTTCTTC. The rearrangement links TRBV27 to TRBJ2-1; 10 positions agree with TRBD2. The trim removed 5 bases at V and 7 bases at J, leaving 8 bases unmatched. CDR1 is MNHEY, CDR2 SMNVEV, per germline (reference sequence). The CDR3 runs 15 residues.

The rearrangement links TRBV5-1 to TRBJ2-2, with D unclear. The CDR3 is 17 residues long. The germline CDR1 and CDR2 sequences are SGHRS and YFSETQ. V shed 1 base and J shed 4 bases, with 17 bases lying between them. The CDR3 reads CASSLRPGQASTGELFF. The CDR3 coding sequence is TGCGCCAGCAGCTTGCGCCCCGGCCAAGCCTCCACCGGGGAGCTGTTTTTT.

This clonotype showed up just a few times. V and J are TRBV6-1 and TRBJ2-7, with 11 positions matching TRBD2. Germline values: CDR1 MNHNS, CDR2 SASEGT. After removal of 2 bases from V and 4 bases from J, the junction contained 10 bases not matched to a gene. This CDR3 is built from 17 residues. The CDR3 DNA follows: TGTGCCAGCAGTGAAATAGCGGGAGGGCCAAGGGAGTACGAGCAGTACTTC. Its translation is CASSEIAGGPREYEQYF.